These 9 T cell receptor beta chains share one sample of origin, sequenced in a study of response to subunit inactivated influenza vaccine. TCRdb used MiXCR to reprocess the RT-PCR reads, holding one entry per CDR3 protein. The sample lists approximately 160,000 distinct CDR3 sequences; around a tenth were seen once. Here the sequenced sample was CD8+ T cells sorted from PBMCs, taken around 2 years after vaccination. Every receptor here comes from a man aged 50 to 75 who received an inactivated influenza vaccine.

In its sample, this clonotype was seen many times. The chain employs TRBV6-5 and TRBJ2-7; D might be TRBD2 (6 bases). The ends were cut back, 6 bases at V and 3 bases at J, with 9 bases in the middle. CDR1 is MNHEY and CDR2 is SVGAGI in the germline V gene. The CDR3 has 12 residues. The CDR3 sequence: CASRGGLYEQYF. The CDR3 coding sequence is TGTGCCAGCAGGGGAGGCCTCTACGAGCAGTACTTC.

This clonotype was detected a few times. The chain combines TRBV20-1 with TRBJ1-2; perhaps TRBD1 as D (5 bases). The V gene's germline CDR1 is DFQATT and CDR2 SNEGSKA (reference sequence). The CDR3 runs 13 residues. The germline V and J ends were trimmed by 0 bases and 5 bases, with 10 bases remaining between them. The CDR3, as DNA: TGCAGTGCTAGAGATTTGGGGACTTATGGCTACACCTTC. Protein sequence: CSARDLGTYGYTF.

The chain has TRBV10-2 and TRBJ1-1; D ambiguous. CDR3 length equals 13 residues. The germline V gene encodes CDR1 WSHSY and CDR2 SAAADI. Trimming cost V 0 bases and J 1 base, with 3 bases left between them. CDR3 residues: CASSESQNTEAFF. The CDR3 DNA is TGCGCCAGCAGTGAGTCTCAGAACACTGAAGCTTTCTTT.

This clonotype was observed at least ten times. V and J are TRBV20-1 and TRBJ2-4, with unresolved D. CDR1 is DFQATT and CDR2 is SNEGSKA in the germline V gene (reference sequence). The CDR3 is 15 amino acids. Trimming shortened V by 6 bases and J by 0 bases, and 15 bases separated the two germline ends. CDR3: CSAKWSMLAKNIQYF. In DNA form, the CDR3 reads TGCAGTGCAAAATGGTCTATGCTAGCCAAAAACATTCAGTACTTC.

The chain uses TRBV4-1 and TRBJ2-2; 8 bases align to TRBD1. The CDR3 is 16 residues long. Germline V gives CDR1 MGHRA, CDR2 YSYEKL. After removal of 1 base from V and 5 bases from J, the junction contained 6 bases not matched to a gene. CDR3 DNA: TGCGCCAGCAGCCAAGCGACAGGGGTAAAGACCGGGGAGCTGTTTTTT. Translated: CASSQATGVKTGELFF.

This chain links TRBV10-3 with TRBJ2-5, with 9 bases matching TRBD2. Losses at the gene ends were 6 bases for V and 0 bases for J; bases not matched to a gene: 5. This CDR3 has 15 amino acids. The germline V gene encodes CDR1 ENHRY and CDR2 SYGVKD. The CDR3 nucleotides are TGTGCCATCAGCCGACTAGCGGAGCACCAAGAGACCCAGTACTTC. Translated, it gives CAISRLAEHQETQYF.

A few counts support this clonotype. CDR3 amino acids: CASSEHGGLGHNEQFF. The CDR3 DNA follows: TGTGCCAGCAGTGAACACGGGGGCCTGGGTCACAATGAGCAGTTCTTC. The chain has TRBV2 and TRBJ2-1, with D perhaps matching TRBD1 or TRBD2 (6 bases each). V was pared by 2 bases and J by 5 bases, with 16 bases between. Germline CDR1 and CDR2: SNHLY and FYNNEI. The CDR3 consists of 16 residues.

The chain recombines TRBV27 with TRBJ2-3, with TRBD2 identical over 11 bases. CDR3 length: 16 residues. The J segment lost 4 bases and the V segment lost 5 bases, leaving 8 bases of the junction unmatched. Looked up from germline, CDR1 is MNHEY and CDR2 is SMNVEV (reference sequence). The CDR3 reads CASSQVAGGPADTQYF. DNA of the CDR3: TGTGCCAGCAGTCAAGTAGCGGGAGGGCCAGCAGATACGCAGTATTTT.

This clonotype has just a few counts. The CDR3 DNA follows: TGTGCCAGCATCGATTACAGGGGGTTCGGGGAGCAGTACTTC. Amino acids: CASIDYRGFGEQYF. V usage is TRBV6-2 or TRBV6-3 and J usage is TRBJ2-7, with TRBD1 identical over 8 bases. The germline CDR1 and CDR2 sequences are MNHEY and SVGEGT. CDR3 size: 14 residues. Trimming at V came to 7 bases and at J to 7 bases, leaving 12 bases not matched to a gene.